The clone carrying this T cell receptor beta chain was recorded at least ten times. Its antigen is undetermined. The library put unique molecular identifiers onto individual cDNA molecules. TCRdb used MiXCR to reprocess the RACE reads, holding one entry per CDR3 protein. The table shows roughly 48,000 distinct CDR3 sequences, with roughly 4.2% occurring only once. This entry is derived from a study of human T cells and chemical hapten exposure. Whole-study context: Variability of per-sample TCR yields stemmed mainly from small differences in pooled library volume.

Overall study findings and caveats: With regard to DPC sensitization, TCRs above 1 in 1000 frequency did not change.

Time point noted: healthy volunteer bleed at 2 weeks. Unfractionated whole blood yielded total RNA. Looked up from germline, CDR1 is SEHNR and CDR2 is FQNEAQ (reference sequence). The V segment lost 5 bases and the J segment 2 bases; nucleotides outside the gene matches: 5. CDR3 size: 16 residues. V usage is TRBV7-9 and J usage is TRBJ2-6; 8 nucleotides line up with TRBD1. Sequencing was done on a sample of whole blood. This sequence originates from a human donor in good health. Some clones in this sample may be carry-over from other donors' samples. The CDR3 region has the DNA TGTGCCAGCAGCCCAGGGGGCATAGCTGGGGCCAACGTCCTGACTTTC. It is translated as CASSPGGIAGANVLTF.